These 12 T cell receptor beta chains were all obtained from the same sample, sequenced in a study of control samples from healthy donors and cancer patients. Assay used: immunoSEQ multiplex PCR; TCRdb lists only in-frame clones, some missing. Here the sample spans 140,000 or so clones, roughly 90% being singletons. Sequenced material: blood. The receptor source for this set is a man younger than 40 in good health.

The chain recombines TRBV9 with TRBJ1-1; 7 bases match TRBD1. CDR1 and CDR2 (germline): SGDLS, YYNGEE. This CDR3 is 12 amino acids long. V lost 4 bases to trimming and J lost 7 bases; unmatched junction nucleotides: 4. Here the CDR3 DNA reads TGTGCCAGCAGCACCCGACAGGGTGAAGCTTTCTTT. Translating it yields CASSTRQGEAFF.

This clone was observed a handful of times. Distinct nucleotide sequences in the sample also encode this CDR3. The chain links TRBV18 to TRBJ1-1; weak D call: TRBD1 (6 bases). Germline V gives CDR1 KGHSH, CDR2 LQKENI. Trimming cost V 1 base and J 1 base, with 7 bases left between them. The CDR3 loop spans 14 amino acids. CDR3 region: CASSPQQGNTEAFF. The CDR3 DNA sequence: TGTGCCAGCTCACCACAACAGGGGAACACTGAAGCTTTCTTT. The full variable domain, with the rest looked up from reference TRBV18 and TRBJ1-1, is NAGVMQNPRHLVRRRGQEARLRCSPMKGHSHVYWYRQLPEEGLKFMVYLQKENIIDESGMPKERFSAEFPKEGPSILRIQQVVRGDSAAYFCASSPQQGNTEAFFGQGTRLTVV.

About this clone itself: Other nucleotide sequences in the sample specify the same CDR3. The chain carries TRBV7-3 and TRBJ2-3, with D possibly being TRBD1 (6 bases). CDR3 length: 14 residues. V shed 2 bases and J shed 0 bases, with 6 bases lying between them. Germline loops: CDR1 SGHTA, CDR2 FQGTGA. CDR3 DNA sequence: TGTGCCAGCAGCTTAGGACAGAGCACAGATACGCAGTATTTT. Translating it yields CASSLGQSTDTQYF.

The CDR3 DNA follows: TGTGCCAGCTCACGAATTAGTGGAGAGACCCAGTACTTC. Translation gives CASSRISGETQYF. This sequence joins TRBV18 and TRBJ2-5, with D uncertain. Trimming stripped 4 bases from V and 4 bases from J, with 10 bases between. The CDR3 is made up of 13 amino acids. CDR1 is KGHSH, CDR2 LQKENI, per germline.

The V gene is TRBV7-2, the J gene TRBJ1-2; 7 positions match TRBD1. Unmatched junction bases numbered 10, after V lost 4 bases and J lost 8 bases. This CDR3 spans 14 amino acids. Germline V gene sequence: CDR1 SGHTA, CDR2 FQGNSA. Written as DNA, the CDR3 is TGTGCCAGCAGCTACTCTCCGGGACAGCGAGGCTACACCTTC. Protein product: CASSYSPGQRGYTF. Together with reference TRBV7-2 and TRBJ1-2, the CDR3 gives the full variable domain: GAGVSQSPSNKVTEKGKDVELRCDPISGHTALYWYRQSLGQGLEFLIYFQGNSAPDKSGLPSDRFSAERTGGSVSTLTIQRTQQEDSAVYLCASSYSPGQRGYTFGSGTRLTVV.

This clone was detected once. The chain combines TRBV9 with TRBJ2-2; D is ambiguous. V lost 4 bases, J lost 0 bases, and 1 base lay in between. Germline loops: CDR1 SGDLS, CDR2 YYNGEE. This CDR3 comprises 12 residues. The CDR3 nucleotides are TGTGCCAGCAGCTCGAACACCGGGGAGCTGTTTTTT. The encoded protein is CASSSNTGELFF.

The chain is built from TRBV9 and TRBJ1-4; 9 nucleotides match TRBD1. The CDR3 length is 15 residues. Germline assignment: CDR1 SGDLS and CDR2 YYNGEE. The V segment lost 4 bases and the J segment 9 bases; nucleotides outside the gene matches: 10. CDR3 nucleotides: TGTGCCAGCAGCCAGACAGGGGGATGGGATAAAAAACTGTTTTTT. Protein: CASSQTGGWDKKLFF. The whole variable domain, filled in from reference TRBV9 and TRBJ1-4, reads DSGVTQTPKHLITATGQRVTLRCSPRSGDLSVYWYQQSLDQGLQFLIQYYNGEERAKGNILERFSAQQFPDLHSELNLSSLELGDSALYFCASSQTGGWDKKLFFGSGTQLSVL.

CDR3 bases: TGCGCCAGCAGCTTAGGACTAGCGGGGGGGAAACCCCGGGGGGAGCAGTACTTC. It yields the protein CASSLGLAGGKPRGEQYF. The rearrangement uses TRBV5-1 and TRBJ2-7; 15 positions match TRBD2. The CDR3 contains 18 residues. With V trimmed by 2 bases and J by 7 bases, 13 bases remained unmatched. The germline V gene has CDR1 SGHRS and CDR2 YFSETQ.

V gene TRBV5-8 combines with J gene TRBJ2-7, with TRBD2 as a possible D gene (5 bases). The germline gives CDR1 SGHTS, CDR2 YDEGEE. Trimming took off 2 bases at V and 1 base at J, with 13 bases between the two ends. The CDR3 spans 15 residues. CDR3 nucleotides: TGTGCCAGCAGCTTCGGGCCCCGGGGTTCCTACGAGCAGTACTTC. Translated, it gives CASSFGPRGSYEQYF.

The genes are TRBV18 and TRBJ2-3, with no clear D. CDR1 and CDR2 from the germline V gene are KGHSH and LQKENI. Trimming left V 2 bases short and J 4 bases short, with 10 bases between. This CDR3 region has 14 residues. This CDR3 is CASSPWPGPDTQYF. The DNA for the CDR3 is TGTGCCAGCTCACCATGGCCGGGCCCAGATACGCAGTATTTT.

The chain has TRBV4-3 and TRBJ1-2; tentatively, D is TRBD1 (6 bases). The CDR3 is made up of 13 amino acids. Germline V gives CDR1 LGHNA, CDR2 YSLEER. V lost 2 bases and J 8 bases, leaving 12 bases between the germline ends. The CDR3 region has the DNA TGCGCCAGCAGCCAACTAGGGACAAGCGGCTACACCTTC. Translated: CASSQLGTSGYTF.

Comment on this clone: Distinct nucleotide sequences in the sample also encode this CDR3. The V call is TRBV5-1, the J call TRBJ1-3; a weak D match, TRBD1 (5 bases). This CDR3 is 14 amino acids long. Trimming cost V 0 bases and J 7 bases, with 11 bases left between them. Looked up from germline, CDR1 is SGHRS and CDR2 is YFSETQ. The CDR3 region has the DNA TGCGCCAGCAGCTTGGGAGGGGATCGGAACACCATATATTTT. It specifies CASSLGGDRNTIYF. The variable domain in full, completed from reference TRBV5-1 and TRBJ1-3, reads KAGVTQTPRYLIKTRGQQVTLSCSPISGHRSVSWYQQTPGQGLQFLFEYFSETQRNKGNFPGRFSGRQFSNSRSEMNVSTLELGDSALYLCASSLGGDRNTIYFGEGSWLTVV.